The 30 T cell receptor beta chains given below trace back to one sample, sequenced in a study of yellow fever vaccine responses in identical twins. One entry per CDR3 protein, called by TCRdb with MiXCR from the RT-PCR reads. The top ten hold about 4% of the sample, which has more than 5,500 distinct CDR3 sequences, over 60% seen once. The source material was T cells from blood (PBMCs), unsorted or a sorted subset (not recorded which), sampled before or after yellow fever vaccination (not recorded which). All receptors come from a woman aged 18-29 years who received the yellow fever vaccine.

The chain is built from TRBV11-1 and TRBJ2-1; 7 bases line up with TRBD2. J lost 4 bases, V lost 8 bases, and 11 bases had no gene match. The germline V gene encodes CDR1 SGHAT and CDR2 FQDESV (reference sequence). The CDR3 totals 15 residues. Here the CDR3 DNA reads TGTGCCAGCTCAACCGCGTCGGGACTATACAATGAGCAGTTCTTC. It codes for CASSTASGLYNEQFF.

The chain couples TRBV20-1 to TRBJ1-6, with D unresolved. Germline V gene sequence: CDR1 DFQATT, CDR2 SNEGSKA (reference sequence). The V and J ends lost 0 bases and 0 bases respectively, with 9 bases between them. The CDR3 is 16 residues long. The CDR3: CSARDIRSSYNSPLHF. The CDR3 DNA reads TGCAGTGCTAGAGATATTAGGAGCTCCTATAATTCACCCCTCCACTTT.

V is TRBV12-3 or TRBV12-4 and J is TRBJ1-5; D not certain. The CDR3 totals 13 residues. Trimming removed 2 bases from V and 1 base from J, with 3 bases in between. CDR3 sequence (DNA): TGTGCCAGCAGTTTAATAAGCAATCAGCCCCAGCATTTT. Protein: CASSLISNQPQHF.

This chain uses TRBV29-1 with TRBJ1-1, with D uncertain. Germline values: CDR1 SQVTM, CDR2 ANQGSEA. The CDR3 has 13 amino acids. The V end lost 6 bases, the J end lost 12 bases, and 23 bases lay between the germline ends. The CDR3 here is CSVIPTDSLVTFF. Written as DNA, the CDR3 is TGCAGCGTCATTCCCACGGACTCCCTGGTGACTTTCTTT.

V usage is TRBV2 and J usage is TRBJ2-1, with 9 nucleotides matching TRBD2. The CDR3 is made up of 16 amino acids. Germline CDR1 is SNHLY and CDR2 is FYNNEI. The J segment lost 5 bases and the V segment lost 5 bases, leaving 10 bases of the junction unmatched. CDR3 amino acids: CASSTPGLALDNEQFF. CDR3 nucleotide sequence: TGTGCCAGCAGTACCCCCGGACTAGCGCTAGACAATGAGCAGTTCTTC.

The chain combines TRBV18 with TRBJ2-7; tentative D call: TRBD2 (6 bases). Between the trimmed V and J ends, which lost 5 bases and 6 bases, there was a span of 20 bases. The germline V gene encodes CDR1 KGHSH and CDR2 LQKENI. This CDR3 region has 15 residues. In DNA, the CDR3 is TGTGCCAGCTCAAGGAGGGAGGCCGGGCTCGGCGAGCAGTACTTC. Amino acid sequence: CASSRREAGLGEQYF.

The rearrangement joins TRBV11-3 to TRBJ2-3; D is tentatively TRBD1 or TRBD2 (5 bases each). The V gene lost 5 bases and the J gene lost 4 bases, with 16 bases spanning the gap. The CDR3 totals 15 residues. The germline V gene has CDR1 SGHNT and CDR2 YENEEA. The DNA of the CDR3 is TGTGCCAGCAGCCTGATTGGGGGACGGGCAGATACGCAGTATTTT. Translating it yields CASSLIGGRADTQYF.

The CDR3 DNA reads as TGCAGTGCTAGAGATCCGGACAGCTTTTTCTACAATGAGCAGTTCTTC. Translation: CSARDPDSFFYNEQFF. The rearrangement links TRBV20-1 to TRBJ2-1; D may be TRBD1 (6 bases). Germline V lookup: CDR1 DFQATT, CDR2 SNEGSKA (reference sequence). V lost 0 bases and J lost 3, with 15 bases in between. The CDR3 loop spans 16 amino acids.

This chain joins TRBV5-1 and TRBJ2-3; no clear D. The CDR3 contains 15 residues. V was clipped by 4 bases and J by 0 bases, with 12 bases between them. Germline V lookup: CDR1 SGHRS, CDR2 YFSETQ. The CDR3, as DNA: TGCGCCAGCAGCGCAGGTTTTAGTAGCACAGATACGCAGTATTTT. Translation: CASSAGFSSTDTQYF.

The chain employs TRBV20-1 and TRBJ1-2; D gene ambiguous. This CDR3 has 15 amino acids. V dropped 0 bases and J dropped 4 bases, with 15 bases sitting between them. Germline V gene sequence: CDR1 DFQATT, CDR2 SNEGSKA (reference sequence). In DNA form, the CDR3 reads TGCAGTGCTAGAGATGCGCAGCCACCTCCCTATGGCTACACCTTC. Protein product: CSARDAQPPPYGYTF.

This clonotype was counted only a few times. J is TRBJ2-2 and V is TRBV19; D might be TRBD2 (6 bases). V gave up 5 bases and J gave up 1 base, with 14 bases separating them. CDR3 size: 16 residues. The germline CDR1 and CDR2 sequences are LNHDA and SQIVND (reference sequence). CDR3 loop: CASSLVAEMNTGELFF. The CDR3 bases are TGTGCCAGTAGTCTCGTAGCGGAGATGAACACCGGGGAGCTGTTTTTT. The full variable domain, its missing parts supplied by reference TRBV19 and TRBJ2-2, is DGGITQSPKYLFRKEGQNVTLSCEQNLNHDAMYWYRQDPGQGLRLIYYSQIVNDFQKGDIAEGYSVSREKKESFPLTVTSAQKNPTAFYLCASSLVAEMNTGELFFGEGSRLTVL.

This chain connects TRBV12-3 or TRBV12-4 to TRBJ1-1, with 7 bases identical to TRBD1. The junction had 7 bases not matched to a gene; V was cut back by 4 bases and J by 11 bases. This CDR3 region has 12 residues. The CDR3 sequence: CASSYRGQLAFF. The DNA of the CDR3 is TGTGCCAGCAGTTACAGGGGTCAGCTGGCTTTCTTT.

This clonotype has a handful of counts. The chain is built from TRBV29-1 and TRBJ1-2, with D perhaps TRBD1 (5 bases). The CDR3 has 13 amino acids. Germline CDR1 reads SQVTM; CDR2 reads ANQGSEA. The V end was cut by 5 bases, the J end by 4 bases, with 14 bases between. The DNA for the CDR3 is TGCAGCGTTCTCCTCCCCGGGACCTATGGCTACACCTTC. This gives the protein CSVLLPGTYGYTF. The full variable domain, with the rest looked up from reference TRBV29-1 and TRBJ1-2, is SAVISQKPSRDICQRGTSLTIQCQVDSQVTMMFWYRQQPGQSLTLIATANQGSEATYESGFVIDKFPISRPNLTFSTLTVSNMSPEDSSIYLCSVLLPGTYGYTFGSGTRLTVV.

V gene TRBV11-1 combines with J gene TRBJ2-7; 11 bases fit TRBD1. The junction had 5 bases not matched to a gene; V was cut back by 4 bases and J by 3 bases. This CDR3 region has 15 residues. Per germline, CDR1 SGHAT and CDR2 FQDESV (reference sequence). CDR3 DNA sequence: TGTGCCAGCAGCTCGCCGGGACAGGGGGACTACGAGCAGTACTTC. This codes for CASSSPGQGDYEQYF.

The chain carries TRBV29-1 and TRBJ2-6; D is unresolved. Trimming took off 4 bases at V and 0 bases at J, with 4 bases between the two ends. The CDR3 covers 13 residues. Per germline, CDR1 SQVTM and CDR2 ANQGSEA. The CDR3 here is CSVVNSGANVLTF. The CDR3 nucleotides are TGCAGCGTTGTTAACTCTGGGGCCAACGTCCTGACTTTC.

The chain is built from TRBV13 and TRBJ2-1, with 7 positions matching TRBD1. CDR1 is PRHDT and CDR2 is FYEKMQ in the germline V gene (reference sequence). V lost 6 bases and J lost 2; bases outside the gene matches: 7. This CDR3 has 15 amino acids. The DNA for the CDR3 is TGTGCCAGCAGAGCACGACAGGGACCCTACAATGAGCAGTTCTTC. Its protein is CASRARQGPYNEQFF.

The chain employs TRBV11-2 and TRBJ2-3; 10 bases are a match to TRBD2. The V and J ends lost 5 bases and 3 bases, in that order; junction bases with no gene match: 8. The germline CDR1 and CDR2 sequences are SGHAT and FQNNGV. The CDR3 covers 16 residues. The CDR3: CASSRTSGVGTDTQYF. CDR3 in DNA: TGTGCCAGCAGCCGTACTAGCGGGGTGGGGACAGATACGCAGTATTTT.

The rearrangement links TRBV11-3 to TRBJ2-3; a weak D match, TRBD2 (5 bases). V lost 4 bases, J lost 5 bases, and 13 bases lay in between. CDR1 and CDR2 (germline): SGHNT, YENEEA. The CDR3 totals 14 residues. The CDR3 here is CASSWSGGGDTQYF. Written as DNA, the CDR3 is TGTGCCAGCAGCTGGAGCGGTGGTGGAGATACGCAGTATTTT.

The chain combines TRBV2 with TRBJ2-7, with TRBD2 identical over 10 bases. Germline values: CDR1 SNHLY, CDR2 FYNNEI. CDR3 length: 14 amino acids. J was trimmed by 4 bases and V by 5 bases; bases with no gene match: 5. CDR3 in amino acids: CASSLPGLAYEQYF. As DNA, the CDR3 is TGTGCCAGCAGTCTACCGGGACTAGCGTACGAGCAGTACTTC.

The chain recombines TRBV4-1 with TRBJ1-5; D may be TRBD1 (5 bases). This CDR3 has 17 amino acids. The germline CDR1 and CDR2 sequences are MGHRA and YSYEKL. The V and J ends lost 0 bases and 3 bases respectively, with 15 bases between them. The CDR3 region has the DNA TGCGCCAGCAGCCAAGATGCGCCCTTAGGGGTCAATCAGCCCCAGCATTTT. Translated, it gives CASSQDAPLGVNQPQHF.

The rearrangement links TRBV2 to TRBJ2-2; D is uncertain. V was cut by 2 bases and J by 6 bases, with 7 bases left in between. The length of the CDR3 is 13 residues. Germline-derived CDR1 and CDR2 are SNHLY and FYNNEI. CDR3 nucleotides: TGTGCCAGCAGTGAACGGGTCCCCGGGGAGCTGTTTTTT. It encodes CASSERVPGELFF. The variable domain in full, with the rest retrieved from reference TRBV2 and TRBJ2-2, is EPEVTQTPSHQVTQMGQEVILRCVPISNHLYFYWYRQILGQKVEFLVSFYNNEISEKSEIFDDQFSVERPDGSNFTLKIRSTKLEDSAMYFCASSERVPGELFFGEGSRLTVL.

This clonotype was picked up a small number of times. The chain uses TRBV28 and TRBJ2-1; D is unclear. The germline CDR1 and CDR2 sequences are MDHEN and SYDVKM. V was clipped by 11 bases and J by 4 bases, with 12 bases between them. The CDR3 length is 12 residues. The CDR3 DNA sequence: TGTGCCGCCTCTCCCTTTTACAATGAGCAGTTCTTC. Translation gives CAASPFYNEQFF.

The genes are TRBV6-5 and TRBJ2-1; no firm D call. This CDR3 comprises 14 residues. V lost 2 bases and J 0 bases, leaving 5 bases between the germline ends. The germline CDR1 and CDR2 sequences are MNHEY and SVGAGI. CDR3 in DNA: TGTGCCAGCAGTTACCTAAGCTCCTACAATGAGCAGTTCTTC. Translating gives CASSYLSSYNEQFF.

J is TRBJ1-2 and V is TRBV9, with D unclear. Germline CDR1 is SGDLS and CDR2 is YYNGEE. CDR3 size: 15 residues. V was cut by 3 bases and J by 5 bases, with 17 bases left in between. This CDR3 reads CASSGGSGAVYGYTF. CDR3 nucleotide sequence: TGTGCCAGCAGCGGGGGAAGTGGAGCGGTGTATGGCTACACCTTC.

This clonotype was picked up a small number of times. The chain combines TRBV12-3 or TRBV12-4 with TRBJ2-1, with 9 nucleotides matching TRBD1. The CDR3 has 14 amino acids. The J segment lost 12 bases and the V segment lost 6 bases, leaving 12 bases of the junction unmatched. Here the CDR3 reads CASRGTGMAQGQFF. CDR3 nucleotide sequence: TGTGCCAGCAGAGGGACAGGGATGGCTCAAGGGCAGTTCTTC.

This clonotype was seen only a few times. CDR3 loop: CASSLVGRGNTYEQYF. CDR3 in DNA: TGTGCCAGCAGCTTAGTGGGCAGGGGAAATACCTACGAGCAGTACTTC. This chain connects TRBV7-9 to TRBJ2-7; TRBD1 is a possible D gene (6 bases). CDR1 and CDR2 from the germline V gene are SEHNR and FQNEAQ (reference sequence). The CDR3 loop spans 16 amino acids. Trimming shortened V by 1 base and J by 2 bases, and 15 bases separated the two germline ends.

The chain combines TRBV11-1 with TRBJ2-7; D is unclear. The germline V and J ends were trimmed by 8 bases and 1 base, with 15 bases remaining between them. Germline V CDR1 and CDR2: SGHAT, FQDESV (reference sequence). The CDR3 length is 14 residues. The DNA of the CDR3 is TGTGCCAGCGCCACCCCGACGGTATCCTACGAGCAGTACTTC. Translation gives CASATPTVSYEQYF.

This rearrangement joins TRBV3-1 to TRBJ2-7; D is ambiguous. This CDR3 region has 11 residues. Germline lookup yields CDR1 LGHDT and CDR2 YNNKEL (reference sequence). The ends were cut back, 0 bases at V and 10 bases at J, with 7 bases in the middle. This CDR3 is CASSQEVDQYF. CDR3 DNA sequence: TGTGCCAGCAGCCAAGAAGTTGACCAGTACTTC.

This clonotype came up a few times. This chain connects TRBV2 to TRBJ2-7; D is undetermined. Deletions cut 3 bases from V and 4 bases from J, with 10 bases between. The germline CDR1 and CDR2 sequences are SNHLY and FYNNEI. CDR3 size: 13 residues. DNA of the CDR3: TGTGCCAGCAGTGATCGCCGCACATACGAGCAGTACTTC. Protein: CASSDRRTYEQYF.

This clonotype has only one observation. The chain is built from TRBV20-1 and TRBJ2-1; D possibly corresponds to TRBD1 (7 bases). Germline lookup yields CDR1 DFQATT and CDR2 SNEGSKA (reference sequence). The CDR3 loop spans 15 amino acids. V was shortened by 5 bases and J by 0 bases, with 14 bases between the two germline ends. In DNA form, the CDR3 reads TGCAGTGCTGCCAGGGGGGTGAGCTCCTACAATGAGCAGTTCTTC. It is translated as CSAARGVSSYNEQFF.